Presented here are 20 T cell receptor beta chains from one specimen sequenced in a study of identical twins. TCRdb ran MiXCR on the 5' RACE reads and lists one entry per CDR3 protein. The data hold about 900,000 distinct CDR3 sequences, with roughly an eighth observed a single time. The same specimen was also included in a second study, on yellow fever vaccine responses in identical twins.

Sequenced material: PBMCs. These receptors all come from a woman aged 18-29 years in good health.

This chain uses TRBV4-1 with TRBJ2-1; TRBD1 or TRBD2 may be the D gene (5 bases each). Deletions cut 3 bases from V and 10 bases from J, with 19 bases between. Germline V CDR1 and CDR2: MGHRA, YSYEKL. CDR3 length: 15 amino acids. CDR3 nucleotide sequence: TGCGCCAGCAGCCAGGGGTTTAGGGGCCCGGGGGAGCAGTTCTTC. Protein sequence: CASSQGFRGPGEQFF.

In this sample, this clonotype turned up a few times. The V call is TRBV2, the J call TRBJ2-1; D might be TRBD1 (5 bases). This CDR3 comprises 17 residues. V was shortened by 2 bases and J by 0 bases, with 14 bases between the two germline ends. Germline V CDR1 and CDR2: SNHLY, FYNNEI. CDR3 amino acids: CASSEFWTPNSYNEQFF. The DNA of the CDR3 is TGTGCCAGCAGTGAATTTTGGACACCGAACTCCTACAATGAGCAGTTCTTC.

In this sample, this clonotype turned up many times. V is TRBV12-3 or TRBV12-4 and J is TRBJ1-2; D perhaps matches TRBD1 (6 bases). V shed 0 bases and J shed 8 bases, with 13 bases lying between them. This CDR3 has 14 residues. This chain's CDR3 is CASSLARGGRGYTF. The CDR3 bases are TGTGCCAGCAGTTTAGCCCGGGGGGGGCGAGGCTACACCTTC.

The chain carries TRBV9 and TRBJ1-3; D remains unclear. Trimming removed 0 bases at V and 0 bases at J, with 13 bases between. The CDR3 is 17 residues long. CDR1 is SGDLS, CDR2 YYNGEE, per germline. The chain's CDR3 is CASSVDLSGGSGNTIYF. CDR3 nucleotides: TGTGCCAGCAGCGTAGATCTGTCGGGTGGCTCTGGAAACACCATATATTTT.

This clonotype has at least ten counts. The CDR3 DNA reads as TGTGCCAGCACTCCAGGCGGGACAGGAAATCAGCCCCAGCATTTT. Its translation: CASTPGGTGNQPQHF. This chain joins TRBV7-9 and TRBJ1-5, with 8 bases fitting TRBD1. The CDR3 spans 15 residues. CDR1 SEHNR and CDR2 FQNEAQ come from the germline V gene (reference sequence). With V trimmed by 7 bases and J by 4 bases, 9 bases remained unmatched.

This clonotype was detected ten times or more. This chain links TRBV6-5 with TRBJ1-5, with no clear D. Trimming shortened V by 5 bases and J by 3 bases, and 20 bases separated the two germline ends. There are 17 residues in the CDR3. Germline V gene data show CDR1 as MNHEY and CDR2 as SVGAGI. CDR3 sequence (DNA): TGTGCCAGCAGTCACCACCCTGACCCAGGAACCAATCAGCCCCAGCATTTT. Translating it yields CASSHHPDPGTNQPQHF.

This clonotype was observed a few times. The V and J genes are TRBV3-1 and TRBJ2-7; TRBD2 aligns across 7 bases. Germline-derived CDR1 and CDR2 are LGHDT and YNNKEL (reference sequence). The CDR3 spans 18 residues. The V segment lost 0 bases and the J segment 0 bases; nucleotides outside the gene matches: 11. As DNA, the CDR3 is TGTGCCAGCAGCCAAGAACCGAGGCTGGGCGGGGGCTCCTACGAGCAGTACTTC. Its translation is CASSQEPRLGGGSYEQYF.

The CDR3 is CASSSQGGSGANVLTF. CDR3 in DNA: TGTGCCAGCAGCTCTCAGGGGGGGAGCGGGGCCAACGTCCTGACTTTC. The chain is built from TRBV7-9 and TRBJ2-6, with D perhaps matching TRBD1 or TRBD2 (7 bases each). The V end was cut by 4 bases, the J end by 4 bases, with 14 bases between. Germline CDR1 is SEHNR and CDR2 is FQNEAQ (reference sequence). The CDR3 extends over 16 amino acids.

CDR3 sequence: CATSKDSSGANVLTF. In nucleotides, the CDR3 is TGTGCCACCAGCAAAGACAGCTCTGGGGCCAACGTCCTGACTTTC. This rearrangement joins TRBV15 to TRBJ2-6; a possible D gene is TRBD1 (5 bases). Looked up from germline, CDR1 is LNHNV and CDR2 is YYDKDF (reference sequence). V was trimmed by 4 bases and J by 0 bases, leaving 7 bases between them. This CDR3 comprises 15 residues.

The chain joins TRBV6-1 to TRBJ2-2, with D possibly matching TRBD1 (8 bases). Deletions cut 0 bases from V and 4 bases from J, with 15 bases between. CDR1 is MNHNS, CDR2 SASEGT, per germline. This CDR3 has 17 residues. CDR3: CASSEAHRGGSTGELFF. The CDR3 DNA is TGTGCCAGCAGTGAAGCGCACAGGGGGGGCTCCACCGGGGAGCTGTTTTTT.

The rearrangement uses TRBV4-2 and TRBJ2-3; the D gene is possibly TRBD2 (5 bases). Germline lookup yields CDR1 LGHNA and CDR2 YNFKEQ. V lost 2 bases to trimming and J lost 5 bases, with 11 bases between them. This CDR3 has 14 amino acids. The CDR3 here is CASSQFERRDTQYF. CDR3 DNA: TGTGCCAGCAGCCAATTTGAGCGGCGAGATACGCAGTATTTT.

This clonotype was seen only a few times. The chain couples TRBV20-1 to TRBJ1-6; D is perhaps TRBD1 (6 bases). The CDR3 length is 13 residues. V was shortened by 6 bases and J by 8 bases, with 14 bases between the two germline ends. Germline CDR1 is DFQATT and CDR2 is SNEGSKA (reference sequence). In nucleotides, the CDR3 is TGCAGTGCGAGGGGGGGGAGGGATTCACCCCTCCACTTT. Translated, it gives CSARGGRDSPLHF.

This clonotype showed up just a few times. The chain uses TRBV24-1 and TRBJ2-3, with a tentative D call TRBD1 (5 bases). Trimming took off 5 bases at V and 6 bases at J, with 17 bases between the two ends. The CDR3 has 15 amino acids. Germline assignment: CDR1 KGHDR and CDR2 SFDVKD. The CDR3 reads CATSGLQGVVDTQYF. CDR3 in DNA: TGTGCCACCAGTGGACTCCAAGGGGTCGTGGATACGCAGTATTTT.

About this clonotype itself: The germline gene is not matched at one end of the junction; a read error may be the cause. The chain recombines TRBV12-3 or TRBV12-4 with TRBJ1-4; D uncertain. The CDR3 has 15 amino acids. CDR3 region: CASRLDRTSGEKLFF. As DNA, the CDR3 is TGTGCCAGCAGGTTAGACCGCACGAGTGGGGAAAAACTGTTTTTT.

This chain joins TRBV28 and TRBJ2-7, with D perhaps TRBD2 (5 bases). The CDR3 covers 16 residues. The germline V gene has CDR1 MDHEN and CDR2 SYDVKM. V was clipped by 2 bases and J by 0 bases, with 14 bases between them. CDR3 DNA sequence: TGTGCCAGCAGTTTACTCACTCTGCGGGCCTCCTACGAGCAGTACTTC. Translating gives CASSLLTLRASYEQYF.

This clonotype was counted a few times. The chain uses TRBV20-1 and TRBJ2-1; 12 bases line up with TRBD2. The CDR3 is made up of 16 amino acids. Germline trimming cut 2 bases from V and 6 bases from J; bases unmatched to any gene: 8. The V gene's germline CDR1 is DFQATT and CDR2 SNEGSKA (reference sequence). The CDR3 DNA follows: TGCAGTGCTAGAAAAAGGACTAGCGGGACTCTCAATGAGCAGTTCTTC. It translates to CSARKRTSGTLNEQFF.

This clonotype was seen ten or more times. The chain uses TRBV7-9 and TRBJ1-5; D is uncertain. The germline V and J ends were trimmed by 6 bases and 2 bases, with 11 bases remaining between them. This CDR3 comprises 14 residues. Per germline, CDR1 SEHNR and CDR2 FQNEAQ (reference sequence). DNA of the CDR3: TGTGCCAGCAGTTTATCCGGGGGCAATCAGCCCCAGCATTTT. Translating gives CASSLSGGNQPQHF.

The sample holds a few counts of this clonotype. This chain links TRBV20-1 with TRBJ2-2; D remains ambiguous. V lost 1 base and J lost 2, with 8 bases in between. The CDR3 is 14 residues long. CDR1 DFQATT and CDR2 SNEGSKA come from the germline V gene (reference sequence). The CDR3 loop is CSARALQNTGELFF. Written as DNA, the CDR3 is TGCAGTGCTAGAGCCTTACAAAACACCGGGGAGCTGTTTTTT.

The count of this clonotype is one. The gene calls are TRBV3-1 and TRBJ2-1, with TRBD2 matching 11 bases. After removal of 4 bases from V and 8 bases from J, the junction contained 13 bases not matched to a gene. CDR1 and CDR2 from the germline V gene are LGHDT and YNNKEL (reference sequence). The CDR3 sequence is 17 residues long. In DNA, the CDR3 is TGTGCCAGCAGCCCCCCCTTAGCGGGGGGGCGACAGCATGAGCAGTTCTTC. Translation: CASSPPLAGGRQHEQFF.

The rearrangement links TRBV4-1 to TRBJ1-2; D unresolved. Germline values: CDR1 MGHRA, CDR2 YSYEKL. The CDR3 is 14 amino acids. The ends were cut back, 0 bases at V and 2 bases at J, with 7 bases in the middle. The CDR3 DNA reads TGCGCCAGCAGCCAAGAACCGAAAAACTATGGCTACACCTTC. Its protein product is CASSQEPKNYGYTF.